A selection of T cell receptor beta chains follows, all from one sample in a study of OX40 agonist ivuxolimab in advanced cancers. Generated by immunoSEQ multiplex PCR, the TCRdb table keeps only in-frame clones and is missing some. The table records around 51,000 clones, approximately 83% of them present only once. Material: CD4+ or CD8+ T cells sorted from blood, obtained in a trial of the OX40 agonist ivuxolimab. The receptor source for this set is an adult with an advanced solid tumor such as melanoma, head and neck, liver or kidney cancer. The CDR3 runs from the conserved cysteine through the conserved F or W. A D gene is named only where the DNA matches it firmly.

>TRBJ2-7|TRBV7-2|15|TRBD2
CASSLALGGGYEQYF
>TRBJ2-4|TRBV28|19|NA
CASSALRAAGTLAKNIQYF
>TRBJ1-1|TRBV7-8|14|NA
CASSLPGMNTEAFF
>TRBJ2-7|TRBV19|13|NA
CASSTGQPLEQYF
>TRBJ2-1|TRBV7-2|11|NA
CASSSLSEQFF
>TRBJ2-4|TRBV5-6|13|TRBD2
CASSLRRGGIQYF
>TRBJ2-2|TRBV5-6|16|NA
CASSFEGPRGTGELFF
>TRBJ1-4|TRBV11-2|17|TRBD1
CASSLDRGTGVNEKLFF
>TRBJ1-2|TRBV10-3|13|NA
CAITPAVHYGYTF
>TRBJ1-4|TRBV7-9|16|TRBD1
CASSLNRGQTNEKLFF
>TRBJ2-1|TRBV10-2|17|TRBD2
CASSVPLAPGPRNEQFF
>TRBJ2-7|TRBV20-1|11|NA
CSARSGYEQYF
>TRBJ2-7|TRBV23-1|18|TRBD2
CASSQLSPGLAGTYEQYF
>TRBJ1-1|TRBV7-8|12|NA
CASNGVGAEAFF
>TRBJ1-5|TRBV5-6|15|NA
CASSLGTLLNQPQHF
>TRBJ2-3|TRBV5-1|16|NA
CASSLALDPSTDTQYF
>TRBJ2-7|TRBV6-1|19|TRBD2
CASSEAKGPSGRASYEQYF
>TRBJ2-1|TRBV19|14|NA
CASTSTGLYNEQFF
>TRBJ1-5|TRBV15|16|TRBD1
CATSRKRDSGSWPQHF
>TRBJ2-1|TRBV18|13|TRBD2
CASSPQRGAPGFF
>TRBJ1-5|TRBV18|17|TRBD1
CASSPPSGTGGNQPQHF
>TRBJ1-2|TRBV5-6|18|TRBD1
CASSLALAGQGLYYGYTF
>TRBJ2-7|TRBV11-2|15|NA
CASSPQAGLSYEQYF
>TRBJ2-7|TRBV5-6|18|TRBD2
CASSWGTSGEAGLWEQYF
>TRBJ1-1|TRBV4-2|15|NA
CASSQDYLSGTEAFF
>TRBJ2-5|TRBV9|16|NA
CASSVALLGPQETQYF
>TRBJ1-5|TRBV12-2|11|NA
CASRLHQPQHF
>TRBJ2-3|TRBV27|15|TRBD2
CASRPGLTSTDTQYF